The entry below describes one T cell receptor beta chain. The CDR3 extends over 14 amino acids. The germline CDR1 and CDR2 sequences are MDHEN and SYDVKM. The ends lost 3 bases at V and 9 bases at J; junction bases unmatched: 4. The sample is drawn from a study of siplizumab effects on memory and regulatory T cells. Profiling relied on immunoSEQ multiplex PCR, and the TCRdb table lists in-frame clones only, not all of them. There are about 120,000 clones in the sample; 90% to 95% occur only once, and 1.5% to 2% lies in the top ten. The TCR originated in a human donor in good health. The specimen sequenced was non-Treg CD4+ T cells sorted from blood. The chain joins TRBV28 to TRBJ1-6, with 8 bases aligning to TRBD1. CDR3 region: CASSLQGAASPLHF. CDR3 nucleotides: TGTGCCAGCAGTTTGCAGGGGGCTGCTTCACCCCTCCACTTT.